Below, one T cell receptor (beta chain) is given with its context. These data come from a study of blood T cell repertoires in COVID-19. The overall study: Sites in the United States, Italy and Spain provided acute and convalescent COVID-19 samples.

Original processing notes: Reference gene primers were amplified, and this amplification served to estimate nucleated cell counts. Assay used: immunoSEQ multiplex PCR; TCRdb lists only in-frame clones, some missing. The V and J calls and clone size were taken over from that table, and D and trimming were inferred from the DNA. The table shows tens of thousands of clones, with around three quarters occurring only once. Trimming left V 5 bases short and J 2 bases short, with 13 bases between. The germline CDR1 and CDR2 sequences are SEHNR and FQNEAQ (reference sequence). The CDR3 loop spans 16 amino acids.

The V gene is TRBV7-9, the J gene TRBJ2-6; TRBD2 is a possible D gene (5 bases). Sequenced input: peripheral blood. This clonotype originated in a woman of 80 years or more with active or convalescent COVID-19. The CDR3 loop reads CASSRGISAGANVLTF. For the CDR3, the DNA is TGTGCCAGCAGCCGAGGGATAAGTGCTGGGGCCAACGTCCTGACTTTC.